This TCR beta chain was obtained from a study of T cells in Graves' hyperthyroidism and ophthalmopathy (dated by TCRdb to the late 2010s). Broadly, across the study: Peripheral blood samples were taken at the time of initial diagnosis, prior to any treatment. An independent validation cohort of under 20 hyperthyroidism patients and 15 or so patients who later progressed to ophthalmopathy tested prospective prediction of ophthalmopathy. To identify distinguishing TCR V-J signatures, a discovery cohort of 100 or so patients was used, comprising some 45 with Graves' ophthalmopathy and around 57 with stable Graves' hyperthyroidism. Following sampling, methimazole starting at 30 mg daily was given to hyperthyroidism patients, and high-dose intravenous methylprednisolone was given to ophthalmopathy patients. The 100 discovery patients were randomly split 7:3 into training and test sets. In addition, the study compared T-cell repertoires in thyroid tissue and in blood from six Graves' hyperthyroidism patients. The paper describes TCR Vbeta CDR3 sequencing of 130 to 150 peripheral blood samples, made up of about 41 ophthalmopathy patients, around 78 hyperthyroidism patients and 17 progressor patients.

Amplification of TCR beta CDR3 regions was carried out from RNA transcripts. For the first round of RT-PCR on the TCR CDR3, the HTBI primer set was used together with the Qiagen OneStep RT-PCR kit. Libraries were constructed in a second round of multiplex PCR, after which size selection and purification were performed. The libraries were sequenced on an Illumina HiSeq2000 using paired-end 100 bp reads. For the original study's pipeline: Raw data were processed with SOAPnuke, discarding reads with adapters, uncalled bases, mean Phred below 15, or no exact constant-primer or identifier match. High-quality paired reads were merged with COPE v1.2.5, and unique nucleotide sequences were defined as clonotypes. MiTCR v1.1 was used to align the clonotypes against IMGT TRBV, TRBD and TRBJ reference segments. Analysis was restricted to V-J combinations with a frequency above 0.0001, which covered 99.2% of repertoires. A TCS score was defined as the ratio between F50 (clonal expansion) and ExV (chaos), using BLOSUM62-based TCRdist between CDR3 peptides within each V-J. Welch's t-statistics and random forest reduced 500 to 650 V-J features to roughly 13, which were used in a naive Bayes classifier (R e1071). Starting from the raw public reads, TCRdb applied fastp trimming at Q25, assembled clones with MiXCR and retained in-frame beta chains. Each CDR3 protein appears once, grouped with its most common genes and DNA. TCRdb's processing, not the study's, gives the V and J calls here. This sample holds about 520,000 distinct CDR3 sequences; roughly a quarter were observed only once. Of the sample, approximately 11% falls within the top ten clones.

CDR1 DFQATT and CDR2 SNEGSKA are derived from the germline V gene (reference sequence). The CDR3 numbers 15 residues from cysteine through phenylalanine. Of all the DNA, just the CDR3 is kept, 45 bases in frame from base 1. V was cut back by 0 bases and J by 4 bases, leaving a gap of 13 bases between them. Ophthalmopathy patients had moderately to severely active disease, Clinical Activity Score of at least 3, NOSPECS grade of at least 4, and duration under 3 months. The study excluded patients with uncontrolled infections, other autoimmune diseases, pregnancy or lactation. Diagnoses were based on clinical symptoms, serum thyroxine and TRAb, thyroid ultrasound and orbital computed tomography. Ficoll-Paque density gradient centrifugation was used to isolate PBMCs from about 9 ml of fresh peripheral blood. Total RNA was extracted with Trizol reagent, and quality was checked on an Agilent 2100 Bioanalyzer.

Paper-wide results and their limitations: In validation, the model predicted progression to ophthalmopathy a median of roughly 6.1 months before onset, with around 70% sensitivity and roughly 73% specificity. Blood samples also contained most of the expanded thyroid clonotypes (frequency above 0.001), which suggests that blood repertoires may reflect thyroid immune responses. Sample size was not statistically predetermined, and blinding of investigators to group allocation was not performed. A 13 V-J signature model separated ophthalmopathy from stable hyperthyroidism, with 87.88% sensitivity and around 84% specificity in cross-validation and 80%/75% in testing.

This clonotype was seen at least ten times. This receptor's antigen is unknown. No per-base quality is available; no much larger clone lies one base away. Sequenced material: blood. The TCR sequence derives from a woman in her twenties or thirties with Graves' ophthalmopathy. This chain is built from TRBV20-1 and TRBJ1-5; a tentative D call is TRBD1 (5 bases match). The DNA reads TGCAGTGCTAGAGATTTTGCAGGGTCAAATCAGCCCCAGCATTTT. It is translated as CSARDFAGSNQPQHF.